The 9 T cell receptor beta chains presented below share a single source sample, sequenced in a study of shared clonotypes between healthy human individuals. Method: immunoSEQ multiplex PCR; TCRdb's copy keeps in-frame clones and lacks some. This sample has about 360,000 clones, with around 70% found just once. Sample: memory CD4+ T cells sorted from blood. The subset is: CD45RA-negative fraction. These TCRs come from a man aged 30 to 45 in good health.

J is TRBJ2-7 and V is TRBV5-1; no firm D call. The CDR3 consists of 13 residues. Germline assignment: CDR1 SGHRS and CDR2 YFSETQ. V dropped 1 base and J dropped 4 bases, with 9 bases sitting between them. The CDR3 reads CASSLRIEYEQYF. CDR3 nucleotide sequence: TGCGCCAGCAGCTTGCGGATCGAATACGAGCAGTACTTC.

The V call is TRBV18, the J call TRBJ2-7, with unresolved D. The CDR3 extends over 11 amino acids. The ends were cut back, 2 bases at V and 7 bases at J, with 6 bases in the middle. Looked up from germline, CDR1 is KGHSH and CDR2 is LQKENI. The CDR3 loop reads CASSPGQEQYF. CDR3 bases: TGTGCCAGCTCACCAGGGCAGGAGCAGTACTTC.

As for this clone: An end of the junction does not agree with germline; a read error may underlie this. The chain recombines TRBV7-7 with TRBJ2-2, with D perhaps matching TRBD1 (5 bases). Germline V gene data show CDR1 as SSHAT and CDR2 as FNYEAQ (reference sequence). The CDR3 contains 17 residues. The CDR3 DNA reads TGTGCTAGCAGCCATTGGCAGGGCGGACCGAACACCGGGGAGCTGTTTTTT. Encoded protein: CASSHWQGGPNTGELFF.

The chain carries TRBV2 and TRBJ2-3; the D call may be TRBD1 or TRBD2 (5 bases each). The CDR3 covers 14 residues. Between the trimmed V and J ends, which lost 11 bases and 3 bases, there was a span of 18 bases. In germline, CDR1 is SNHLY, CDR2 FYNNEI. Written as DNA, the CDR3 is TGTGCCGTCAGGGAGAGCTTGCCGACAGATACGCAGTATTTT. Translating it yields CAVRESLPTDTQYF.

The V gene is TRBV5-5, the J gene TRBJ1-5; D possibly corresponds to TRBD1 (5 bases). CDR1 is SGHKS, CDR2 YYEKEE, per germline (reference sequence). The CDR3 is made up of 14 amino acids. Trimming took off 0 bases at V and 6 bases at J, with 10 bases between the two ends. CDR3: CASSLVDSGQPQHF. The DNA for the CDR3 is TGTGCCAGCAGCTTGGTAGACAGTGGTCAGCCCCAGCATTTT.

The chain links TRBV15 to TRBJ2-1, with 8 positions matching TRBD2. CDR1 is LNHNV and CDR2 is YYDKDF in the germline V gene (reference sequence). Unmatched junction bases numbered 10, after V lost 5 bases and J lost 4 bases. This CDR3 is 16 amino acids long. In DNA form, the CDR3 reads TGTGCCACCAGCCCGCGACTAGCGCGACGATACAATGAGCAGTTCTTC. Encoded protein: CATSPRLARRYNEQFF.

This clone was counted only a few times. The CDR3 region has the DNA TGTGCCAGCAGTTTCTCAGATTCCGGGGTCTATGGCTACACCTTC. It translates to CASSFSDSGVYGYTF. The chain uses TRBV28 and TRBJ1-2; D remains ambiguous. The V end was cut by 3 bases, the J end by 4 bases, with 15 bases between. The CDR3 length is 15 residues. Germline CDR1 and CDR2: MDHEN and SYDVKM.

The chain joins TRBV4-2 to TRBJ2-1; the match to TRBD2 covers 9 bases. Germline values: CDR1 LGHNA, CDR2 YNFKEQ. V dropped 8 bases and J dropped 9; count of bases not matched to a gene: 11. The CDR3 runs to 14 residues. The CDR3: CASRTGTSSTEQFF. Here the CDR3 DNA reads TGTGCCAGCCGAACCGGGACTAGCTCGACTGAGCAGTTCTTC.

The chain combines TRBV2 with TRBJ2-3; 9 bases agree with TRBD1. CDR1 is SNHLY and CDR2 is FYNNEI in the germline V gene. The CDR3 covers 12 residues. After removal of 9 bases from V and 14 bases from J, the junction contained 12 bases not matched to a gene. This chain's CDR3 is CARGQGLGRRYF. In DNA form, the CDR3 reads TGTGCCAGGGGACAGGGTTTAGGTCGGCGGTATTTT. Combining the CDR3 with reference TRBV2 and TRBJ2-3 gives the whole variable domain EPEVTQTPSHQVTQMGQEVILRCVPISNHLYFYWYRQILGQKVEFLVSFYNNEISEKSEIFDDQFSVERPDGSNFTLKIRSTKLEDSAMYFCARGQGLGRRYFGPGTRLTVL.